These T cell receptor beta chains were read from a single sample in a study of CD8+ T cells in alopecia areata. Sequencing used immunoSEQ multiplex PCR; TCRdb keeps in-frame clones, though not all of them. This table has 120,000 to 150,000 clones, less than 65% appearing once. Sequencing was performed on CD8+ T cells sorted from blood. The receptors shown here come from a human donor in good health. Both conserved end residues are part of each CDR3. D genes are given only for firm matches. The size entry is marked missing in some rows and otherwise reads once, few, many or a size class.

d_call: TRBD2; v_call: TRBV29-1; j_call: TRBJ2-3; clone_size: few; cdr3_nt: TGCAGCGCCACCGGGACTAGCGGGACAGATACGCAGTATTTT; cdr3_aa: CSATGTSGTDTQYF
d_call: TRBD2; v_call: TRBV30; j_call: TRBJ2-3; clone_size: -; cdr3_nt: TGTGCCTGGAGTTTTCTAGCGGGAGGGCCAGATACGCAGTATTTT; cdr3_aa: CAWSFLAGGPDTQYF
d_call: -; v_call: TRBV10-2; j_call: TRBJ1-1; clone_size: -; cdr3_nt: TGCGCCAGCAGTGAGGCGGGAACCACTGAAGCTTTCTTT; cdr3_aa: CASSEAGTTEAFF
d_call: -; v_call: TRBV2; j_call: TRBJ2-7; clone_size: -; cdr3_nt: TGTGCCAGCAGTGAGTGGGATAGGGGGTACGAGCAGTACTTC; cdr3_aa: CASSEWDRGYEQYF
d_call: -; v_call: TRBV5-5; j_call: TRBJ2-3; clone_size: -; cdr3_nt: TGTGCCAGCCCAACAGGGACAGATACGCAGTATTTT; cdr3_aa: CASPTGTDTQYF
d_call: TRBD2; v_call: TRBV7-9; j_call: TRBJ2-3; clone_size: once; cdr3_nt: TGTGCCAGCAGCTTATTGACGGGAGGGCCGGGAGATACGCAGTATTTT; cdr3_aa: CASSLLTGGPGDTQYF
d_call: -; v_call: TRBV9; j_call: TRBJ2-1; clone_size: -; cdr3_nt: TGTGCCAGCAGCGCAGGGGCGAATGAGCAGTTCTTC; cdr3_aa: CASSAGANEQFF
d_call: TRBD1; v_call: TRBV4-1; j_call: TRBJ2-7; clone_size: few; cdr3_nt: TGCGCCAGCAGCCAAGCGCGACAGGGCAGCTACGAGCAGTACTTC; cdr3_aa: CASSQARQGSYEQYF
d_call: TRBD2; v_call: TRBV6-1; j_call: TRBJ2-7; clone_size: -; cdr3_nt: TGTGCCAGCAGGCGACTAGCGGGGGGATCCTACGAGCAGTACTTC; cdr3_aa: CASRRLAGGSYEQYF
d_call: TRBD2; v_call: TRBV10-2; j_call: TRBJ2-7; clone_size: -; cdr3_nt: TGCGCCAGCAGGGGACTAGCGGATGGAGCCTACGAGCAGTACTTC; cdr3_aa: CASRGLADGAYEQYF